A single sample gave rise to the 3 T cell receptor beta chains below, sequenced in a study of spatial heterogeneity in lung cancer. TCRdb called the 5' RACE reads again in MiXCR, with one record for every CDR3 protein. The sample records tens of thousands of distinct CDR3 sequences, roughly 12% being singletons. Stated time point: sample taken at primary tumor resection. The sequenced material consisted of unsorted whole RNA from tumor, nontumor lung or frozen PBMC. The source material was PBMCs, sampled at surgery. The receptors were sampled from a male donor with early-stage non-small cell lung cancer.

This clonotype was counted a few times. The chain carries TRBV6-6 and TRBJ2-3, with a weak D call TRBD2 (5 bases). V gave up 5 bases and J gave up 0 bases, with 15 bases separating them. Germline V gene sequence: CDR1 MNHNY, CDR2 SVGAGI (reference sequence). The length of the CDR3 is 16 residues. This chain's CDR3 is CASSTGLTSSTDTQYF. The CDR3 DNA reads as TGTGCCAGCAGTACCGGACTGACGTCAAGCACAGATACGCAGTATTTT.

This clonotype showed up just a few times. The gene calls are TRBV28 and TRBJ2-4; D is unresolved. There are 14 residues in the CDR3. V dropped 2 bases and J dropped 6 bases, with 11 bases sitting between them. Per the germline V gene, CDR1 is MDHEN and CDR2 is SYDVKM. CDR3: CASSLVGSGNIQYF. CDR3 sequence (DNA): TGTGCCAGCAGTTTAGTTGGGTCAGGAAACATTCAGTACTTC.

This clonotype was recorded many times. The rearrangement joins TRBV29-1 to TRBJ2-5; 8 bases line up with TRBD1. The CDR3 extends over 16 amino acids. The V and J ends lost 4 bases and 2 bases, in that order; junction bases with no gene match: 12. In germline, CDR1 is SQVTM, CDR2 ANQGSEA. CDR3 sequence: CSVGGGTGWSQETQYF. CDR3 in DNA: TGCAGCGTTGGGGGCGGGACAGGATGGAGTCAAGAGACCCAGTACTTC.